This entry lists 21 T cell receptor beta chains sequenced from one sample in a study of response to subunit inactivated influenza vaccine. TCRdb ran MiXCR on the RT-PCR reads and lists one entry per CDR3 protein. This sample yields over 800,000 distinct CDR3 sequences, of which 21% are seen a single time; about a tenth belongs to the top ten. The sequenced sample was PBMCs from blood, obtained 5 days after vaccination. These receptor sequences come from a man aged 50-59 years who received an inactivated influenza vaccine.

This clonotype was counted only a few times. This chain connects TRBV12-3 or TRBV12-4 to TRBJ2-5; 7 positions agree with TRBD1. Unmatched junction bases numbered 10, after V lost 7 bases and J lost 5 bases. The CDR3 consists of 14 residues. The DNA of the CDR3 is TGTGCCAGCAAGCCGGGACAGAGTAGGGAGACCCAGTACTTC. This sequence encodes CASKPGQSRETQYF.

The rearrangement links TRBV20-1 to TRBJ2-2, with 12 positions matching TRBD1. This CDR3 contains 16 residues. Germline loops: CDR1 DFQATT, CDR2 SNEGSKA (reference sequence). The V and J ends lost 7 bases and 4 bases, in that order; junction bases with no gene match: 10. CDR3 DNA: TGCAGTGTATCGCTCCGGGACAGGGGGCGCACCGGGGAGCTGTTTTTT. It encodes CSVSLRDRGRTGELFF.

This clonotype was recorded at least ten times. The rearrangement uses TRBV20-1 and TRBJ1-1, with D unresolved. With 2 bases removed from V and 0 bases from J, the gap between germline ends came to 10 bases. Germline CDR1 and CDR2: DFQATT and SNEGSKA (reference sequence). The CDR3 loop spans 14 amino acids. CDR3 region: CSARTTRVNTEAFF. Written as DNA, the CDR3 is TGCAGTGCTAGAACGACCCGGGTGAACACTGAAGCTTTCTTT.

J is TRBJ2-3 and V is TRBV27; possibly TRBD1 for D (6 bases). The CDR3 is 15 amino acids. Germline V gene data show CDR1 as MNHEY and CDR2 as SMNVEV (reference sequence). Trimming left V 5 bases short and J 0 bases short, with 12 bases between. CDR3 sequence (DNA): TGTGCCAGCAGTCACGACAGGCGCAGCACAGATACGCAGTATTTT. Its protein product is CASSHDRRSTDTQYF.

Only a few counts were recorded for this clonotype. This chain joins TRBV20-1 and TRBJ1-6, with TRBD1 as a possible D gene (6 bases). Germline V gives CDR1 DFQATT, CDR2 SNEGSKA (reference sequence). Between the trimmed V and J ends, which lost 0 bases and 4 bases, there was a span of 10 bases. CDR3 size: 15 residues. For the CDR3, the DNA is TGCAGTGCTAGAGAGCTCAGGGGATATAATTCACCCCTCCACTTT. This translates into CSARELRGYNSPLHF.

This clonotype showed up just a few times. The chain recombines TRBV20-1 with TRBJ1-5; TRBD1 matches at 7 bases. The CDR3 has 14 residues. The V gene's germline CDR1 is DFQATT and CDR2 SNEGSKA (reference sequence). J lost 7 bases, V lost 2 bases, and 8 bases had no gene match. The CDR3, as DNA: TGCAGTGCTAGACGCCGGGACAGATGGCAGCCCCAGCATTTT. Encoded protein: CSARRRDRWQPQHF.

This clonotype has a count of ten or more. The J gene is TRBJ1-1, the V gene TRBV7-9; no firm D call. Deletions cut 3 bases from V and 4 bases from J, with 12 bases between. This CDR3 comprises 14 residues. Germline-derived CDR1 and CDR2 are SEHNR and FQNEAQ (reference sequence). DNA of the CDR3: TGTGCCAGCAGCTTGGCGGGCACTCCCACTGAAGCTTTCTTT. This gives the protein CASSLAGTPTEAFF.

The V call is TRBV7-9, the J call TRBJ2-7; D call uncertain. CDR1 and CDR2 from the germline V gene are SEHNR and FQNEAQ (reference sequence). Trimming shortened V by 4 bases and J by 2 bases, and 15 bases separated the two germline ends. This CDR3 region has 15 residues. The CDR3 DNA follows: TGTGCCAGCAGCTCTCCTGTAGTGGATGCCTACGAGCAGTACTTC. Protein sequence: CASSSPVVDAYEQYF.

This clonotype was recorded a few times. The V and J genes are TRBV28 and TRBJ2-4; TRBD2 is a possible D gene (6 bases). Trimming shortened V by 6 bases and J by 2 bases, and 17 bases separated the two germline ends. The CDR3 extends over 16 amino acids. From germline, CDR1 is MDHEN and CDR2 SYDVKM. The chain's CDR3 is CASSRPPGVTKNIQYF. The CDR3 DNA follows: TGTGCCAGCAGCCGCCCCCCGGGGGTGACCAAAAACATTCAGTACTTC. The entire variable domain, with the rest obtained from reference TRBV28 and TRBJ2-4, is as follows: DVKVTQSSRYLVKRTGEKVFLECVQDMDHENMFWYRQDPGLGLRLIYFSYDVKMKEKGDIPEGYSVSREKKERFSLILESASTNQTSMYLCASSRPPGVTKNIQYFGAGTRLSVL.

This CDR3 is CASSWIGQETQYF. CDR3 DNA: TGTGCCAGCAGTTGGATAGGGCAAGAGACCCAGTACTTC. The gene calls are TRBV12-3 or TRBV12-4 and TRBJ2-5; D ambiguous. V was trimmed by 4 bases and J by 2 bases, leaving 8 bases between them. The CDR3 length is 13 residues.

This chain joins TRBV6-2 or TRBV6-3 and TRBJ2-2, with 9 bases fitting TRBD1. J lost 4 bases, V lost 6 bases, and 6 bases had no gene match. CDR3 length equals 15 residues. The germline gives CDR1 MNHEY, CDR2 SVGEGT. CDR3 coding DNA: TGTGCCAGCAGAGGACAGGGGAGAATCACCGGGGAGCTGTTTTTT. Its protein product is CASRGQGRITGELFF.

This clonotype was found a few times. J is TRBJ2-7 and V is TRBV7-2; 8 nucleotides align to TRBD2. Per germline, CDR1 SGHTA and CDR2 FQGNSA. This CDR3 spans 15 amino acids. The V and J ends lost 3 bases and 4 bases, in that order; junction bases with no gene match: 8. The CDR3 spells CASSFLLAERYEQYF. The CDR3 nucleotides read TGTGCCAGCAGCTTTCTACTAGCGGAGCGTTACGAGCAGTACTTC.

The chain has TRBV7-9 and TRBJ2-1; 9 bases agree with TRBD2. The germline V gene has CDR1 SEHNR and CDR2 FQNEAQ (reference sequence). The CDR3 has 17 amino acids. Losses at the gene ends were 2 bases for V and 8 bases for J; bases not matched to a gene: 13. The chain's CDR3 is CASSLFRREGLEHEQFF. In DNA, the CDR3 is TGTGCCAGCAGCTTATTTCGGCGGGAGGGCCTTGAGCATGAGCAGTTCTTC.

V usage is TRBV12-1 and J usage is TRBJ2-1. TRBV12-1 constitutes a pseudogene. The CDR3 runs to 14 residues. Here the CDR3 DNA reads TGTGCCAGCAGCTTCTTGGGAAACTACAATGAGCAGTTCTTC. It yields the protein CASSFLGNYNEQFF.

The rearrangement uses TRBV7-9 and TRBJ1-2, with a weak D call TRBD1 (6 bases). V lost 1 base and J lost 4, with 16 bases in between. Germline CDR1 SEHNR, CDR2 FQNEAQ (reference sequence). The CDR3 runs 16 residues. Here the CDR3 DNA reads TGTGCCAGCAGCTTAGAGGGTCTGGGGGCGACCTATGGCTACACCTTC. This sequence encodes CASSLEGLGATYGYTF.

This clonotype was picked up one time. The rearrangement uses TRBV9 and TRBJ2-5, with 11 bases lining up with TRBD2. The germline CDR1 and CDR2 sequences are SGDLS and YYNGEE. The J segment lost 5 bases and the V segment lost 3 bases, leaving 6 bases of the junction unmatched. This CDR3 is 15 amino acids long. The CDR3 region has the DNA TGTGCCAGCAGCGCATCACTAGCGGGAGTTGAGACCCAGTACTTC. This codes for CASSASLAGVETQYF.

The chain joins TRBV7-3 to TRBJ2-5; TRBD1 or TRBD2 may be the D gene (6 bases each). V lost 1 base to trimming and J lost 11 bases, with 14 bases between them. The CDR3 extends over 13 amino acids. Germline CDR1 SGHTA, CDR2 FQGTGA. The CDR3 coding sequence is TGTGCCAGCAGCTTAAAAGGGGGGAGCTTGCAGTACTTC. Encoded protein: CASSLKGGSLQYF.

This sequence joins TRBV5-1 and TRBJ2-5, with 8 bases that match TRBD1. Trimming at V came to 3 bases and at J to 4 bases, leaving 5 bases not matched to a gene. The CDR3 spans 14 residues. The germline gives CDR1 SGHRS, CDR2 YFSETQ. The CDR3 region has the DNA TGCGCCAGCAGCTCGACAGGGGTCCGAGAGACCCAGTACTTC. Its protein is CASSSTGVRETQYF.

This chain connects TRBV7-2 to TRBJ1-1, with D maybe TRBD1 (5 bases). In germline, CDR1 is SGHTA, CDR2 FQGNSA. CDR3 length: 12 amino acids. Trimming stripped 0 bases from V and 10 bases from J, with 9 bases between. In nucleotides, the CDR3 is TGTGCCAGCAGCTTAGCGGGGGTCGGAGCTTTCTTT. Translated, it gives CASSLAGVGAFF.

The chain links TRBV6-1 to TRBJ2-2, with TRBD1 identical over 7 bases. The CDR3 contains 15 residues. Per germline, CDR1 MNHNS and CDR2 SASEGT. Germline trimming cut 3 bases from V and 5 bases from J; bases unmatched to any gene: 6. The CDR3, as DNA: TGTGCCAGCAGTGAGTGGGGACAGCGGACCGGGGAGCTGTTTTTT. This translates into CASSEWGQRTGELFF.

This clonotype has more than one count but fewer than ten. The gene calls are TRBV28 and TRBJ2-1, with no clear D. The CDR3 spans 16 residues. Per germline, CDR1 MDHEN and CDR2 SYDVKM. Trimming took 6 bases from V and 0 from J, leaving 15 bases between them. The CDR3 DNA reads TGTGCCAGCAGCTCAAGCAGGCAAAGCTCCTACAATGAGCAGTTCTTC. Amino acid sequence: CASSSSRQSSYNEQFF.